The sequence of this T cell receptor beta chain was determined in a study of read filtering for tumor transcriptome and immune sequencing. Across the study: DNase treatment preceded whole-transcriptome library preparation. TCR-mapped reads were about 3.5 to 10.27 million with IR-seq versus about 85 to 1,300 with RNA-seq. Study-wide findings and caveats: Correlation between methods rose after single-read clonotypes were removed. About 81.9% of IR-seq clonotypes had one read, totaling around 4% of reads; RNA-seq: roughly 76% and 46%.

Ten or more counts support this clonotype. The antigen remains undetermined. From around 440 ng of RNA, a library with molecular barcoded alpha/delta and beta/gamma adaptors was made. TCRdb re-derived calls from the reads in MiXCR, one entry per CDR3 protein. The top ten hold over 35% of the sample, which has about 46,000 distinct CDR3 sequences, about 20% seen once. The specimen sequenced was a population of CD138-negative cells sorted from bone marrow. This clonotype originated in a donor aged 40 or over with multiple myeloma.

The CDR3 DNA sequence: TGCAGTGCTAGCAAAGGGGGCCGGGATGAGCAGTTCTTC. Protein: CSASKGGRDEQFF. The gene calls are TRBV20-1 and TRBJ2-1; TRBD1 aligns across 7 bases. With V trimmed by 3 bases and J by 8 bases, 7 bases remained unmatched. Germline CDR1 reads DFQATT; CDR2 reads SNEGSKA (reference sequence). This CDR3 comprises 13 residues.